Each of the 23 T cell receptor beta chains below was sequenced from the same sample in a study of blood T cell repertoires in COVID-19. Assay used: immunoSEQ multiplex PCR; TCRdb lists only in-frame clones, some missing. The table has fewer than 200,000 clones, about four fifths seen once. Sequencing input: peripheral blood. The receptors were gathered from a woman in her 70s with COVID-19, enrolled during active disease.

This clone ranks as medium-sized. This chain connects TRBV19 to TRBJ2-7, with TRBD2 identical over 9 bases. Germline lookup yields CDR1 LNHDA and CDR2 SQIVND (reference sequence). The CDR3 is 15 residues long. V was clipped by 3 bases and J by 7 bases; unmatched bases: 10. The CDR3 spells CASSIPLAGSEEQYF. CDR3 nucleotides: TGTGCCAGTAGTATCCCACTAGCGGGCTCGGAGGAGCAGTACTTC.

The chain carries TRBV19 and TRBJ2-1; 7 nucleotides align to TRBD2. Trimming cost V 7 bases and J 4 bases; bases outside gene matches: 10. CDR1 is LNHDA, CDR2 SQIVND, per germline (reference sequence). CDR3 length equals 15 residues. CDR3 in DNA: TGTGCCAGTACCGGGGCTAGCGGAAGATACAATGAGCAGTTCTTC. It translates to CASTGASGRYNEQFF.

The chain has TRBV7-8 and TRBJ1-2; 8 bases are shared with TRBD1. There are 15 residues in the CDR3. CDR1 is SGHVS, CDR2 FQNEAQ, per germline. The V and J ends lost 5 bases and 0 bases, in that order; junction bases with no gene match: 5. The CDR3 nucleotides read TGTGCCAGCAGCCCCACAGGGGGAACTAACTATGGCTACACCTTC. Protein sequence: CASSPTGGTNYGYTF.

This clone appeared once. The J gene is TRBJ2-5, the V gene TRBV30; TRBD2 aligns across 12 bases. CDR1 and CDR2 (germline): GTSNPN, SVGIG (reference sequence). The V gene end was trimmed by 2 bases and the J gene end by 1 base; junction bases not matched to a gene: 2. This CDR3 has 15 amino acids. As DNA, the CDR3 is TGTGCCTGGAGTTCGACTAGCGGGAGCCAAGAGACCCAGTACTTC. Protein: CAWSSTSGSQETQYF.

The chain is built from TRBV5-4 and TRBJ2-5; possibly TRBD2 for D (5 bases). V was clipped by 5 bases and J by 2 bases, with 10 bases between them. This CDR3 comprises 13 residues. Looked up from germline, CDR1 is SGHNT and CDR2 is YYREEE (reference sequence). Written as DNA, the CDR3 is TGTGCCAGCAGGACCGGGATTCAAGAGACCCAGTACTTC. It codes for CASRTGIQETQYF.

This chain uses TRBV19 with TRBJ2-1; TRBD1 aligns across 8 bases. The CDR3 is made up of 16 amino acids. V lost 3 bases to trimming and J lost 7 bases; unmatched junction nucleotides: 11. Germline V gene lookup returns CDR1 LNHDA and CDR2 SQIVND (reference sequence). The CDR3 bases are TGTGCCAGTAGTATCTCCCTTGGACAGGGAAGGAATGAGCAGTTCTTC. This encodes CASSISLGQGRNEQFF.

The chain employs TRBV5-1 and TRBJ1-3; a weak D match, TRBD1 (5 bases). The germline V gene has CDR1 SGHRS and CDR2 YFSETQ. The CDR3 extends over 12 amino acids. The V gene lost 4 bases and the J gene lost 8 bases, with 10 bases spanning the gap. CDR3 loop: CASSPPGDTIYF. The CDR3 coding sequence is TGCGCCAGCAGCCCGCCGGGGGACACCATATATTTT.

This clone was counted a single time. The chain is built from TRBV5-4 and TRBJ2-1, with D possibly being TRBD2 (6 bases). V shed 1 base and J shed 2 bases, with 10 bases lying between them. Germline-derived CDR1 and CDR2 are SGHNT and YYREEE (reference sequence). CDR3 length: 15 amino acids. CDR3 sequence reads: CASSLPRGTYNEQFF. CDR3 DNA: TGTGCCAGCAGCTTGCCACGGGGGACCTACAATGAGCAGTTCTTC.

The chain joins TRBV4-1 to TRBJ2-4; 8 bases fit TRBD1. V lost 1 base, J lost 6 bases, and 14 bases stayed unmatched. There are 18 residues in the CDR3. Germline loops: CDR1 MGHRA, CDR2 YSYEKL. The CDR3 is CASSQGLSPGGYRNIQYF. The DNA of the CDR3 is TGCGCCAGCAGCCAAGGTTTATCGCCAGGGGGCTATAGAAACATTCAGTACTTC.

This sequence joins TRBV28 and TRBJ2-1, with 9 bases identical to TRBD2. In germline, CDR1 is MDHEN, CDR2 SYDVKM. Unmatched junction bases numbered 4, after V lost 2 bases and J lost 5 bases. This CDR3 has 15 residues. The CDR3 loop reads CASSLMGLADNEQFF. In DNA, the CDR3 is TGTGCCAGCAGTTTAATGGGACTAGCCGACAATGAGCAGTTCTTC.

The CDR3: CASRSGLHTGELFF. CDR3 nucleotide sequence: TGTGCCAGCAGGTCGGGACTCCACACCGGGGAGCTGTTTTTT. The chain employs TRBV11-3 and TRBJ2-2, with D maybe TRBD2 (6 bases). The CDR3 has 14 amino acids. Per the germline V gene, CDR1 is SGHNT and CDR2 is YENEEA. The germline V and J ends were trimmed by 6 bases and 3 bases, with 11 bases remaining between them.

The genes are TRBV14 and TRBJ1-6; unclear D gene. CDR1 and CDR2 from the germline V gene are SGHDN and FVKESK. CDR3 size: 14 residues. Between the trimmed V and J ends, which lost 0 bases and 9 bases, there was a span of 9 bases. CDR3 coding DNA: TGTGCCAGCAGCCAAGATGGAACAGCTTCACCCCTCCACTTT. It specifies CASSQDGTASPLHF.

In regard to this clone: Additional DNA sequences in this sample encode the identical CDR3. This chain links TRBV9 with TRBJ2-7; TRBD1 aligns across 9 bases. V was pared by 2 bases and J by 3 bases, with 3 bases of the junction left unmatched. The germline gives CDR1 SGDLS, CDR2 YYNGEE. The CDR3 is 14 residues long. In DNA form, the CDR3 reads TGTGCCAGCAGCGTGACAGGGGGTAGCTACGAGCAGTACTTC. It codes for CASSVTGGSYEQYF.

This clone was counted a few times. DNA of the CDR3: TGTGCCAGCAGCCTCACCGGGGAGGTAGCGGGGAGAGGGGGGCAGTACTTC. This codes for CASSLTGEVAGRGGQYF. The gene calls are TRBV7-2 and TRBJ2-7; 8 nucleotides agree with TRBD2. In germline, CDR1 is SGHTA, CDR2 FQGNSA. This CDR3 spans 17 amino acids. V was clipped by 5 bases and J by 9 bases; unmatched bases: 21. The variable domain in full, with the rest retrieved from reference TRBV7-2 and TRBJ2-7, is GAGVSQSPSNKVTEKGKDVELRCDPISGHTALYWYRQSLGQGLEFLIYFQGNSAPDKSGLPSDRFSAERTGGSVSTLTIQRTQQEDSAVYLCASSLTGEVAGRGGQYFGPGTRLTVT.

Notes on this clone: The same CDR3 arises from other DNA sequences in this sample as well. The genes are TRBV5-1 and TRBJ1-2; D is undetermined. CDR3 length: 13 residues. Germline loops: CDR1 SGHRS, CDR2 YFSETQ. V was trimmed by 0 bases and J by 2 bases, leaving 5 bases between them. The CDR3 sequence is CASSLGQNYGYTF. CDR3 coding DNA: TGCGCCAGCAGCTTGGGACAAAACTATGGCTACACCTTC.

CDR3 amino acids: CASSAKRGTGDTQYF. The CDR3 coding sequence is TGTGCCAGCAGCGCAAAACGGGGGACGGGGGATACGCAGTATTTT. The chain carries TRBV7-9 and TRBJ2-3, with D perhaps TRBD2 (6 bases). The germline CDR1 and CDR2 sequences are SEHNR and FQNEAQ (reference sequence). The length of the CDR3 is 15 residues. Trimming removed 5 bases from V and 6 bases from J, with 18 bases in between.

CDR3 DNA sequence: TGTGCCATCAACTCCGGGACAGGGACGGCTGGAAACACCATATATTTT. As protein: CAINSGTGTAGNTIYF. The rearrangement links TRBV10-3 to TRBJ1-3; 9 nucleotides agree with TRBD1. The V gene's germline CDR1 is ENHRY and CDR2 SYGVKD. The CDR3 has 16 amino acids. With 7 bases clipped from V and 2 bases from J, the junction kept 9 bases outside the gene matches.

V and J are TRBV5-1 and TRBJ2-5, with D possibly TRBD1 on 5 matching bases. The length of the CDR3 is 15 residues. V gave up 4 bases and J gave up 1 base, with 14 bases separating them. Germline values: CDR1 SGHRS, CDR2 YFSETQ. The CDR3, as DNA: TGCGCCAGCAGCCAACAGGATGGGGCCCAAGAGACCCAGTACTTC. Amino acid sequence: CASSQQDGAQETQYF.

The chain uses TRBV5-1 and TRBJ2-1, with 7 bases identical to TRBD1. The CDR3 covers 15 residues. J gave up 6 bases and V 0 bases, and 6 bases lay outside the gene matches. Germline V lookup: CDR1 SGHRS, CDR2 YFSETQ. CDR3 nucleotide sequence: TGCGCCAGCAGCTTGGCCGAGGGGGCTAGCAATGAGCAGTTCTTC. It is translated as CASSLAEGASNEQFF. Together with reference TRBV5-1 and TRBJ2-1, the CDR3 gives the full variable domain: KAGVTQTPRYLIKTRGQQVTLSCSPISGHRSVSWYQQTPGQGLQFLFEYFSETQRNKGNFPGRFSGRQFSNSRSEMNVSTLELGDSALYLCASSLAEGASNEQFFGPGTRLTVL.

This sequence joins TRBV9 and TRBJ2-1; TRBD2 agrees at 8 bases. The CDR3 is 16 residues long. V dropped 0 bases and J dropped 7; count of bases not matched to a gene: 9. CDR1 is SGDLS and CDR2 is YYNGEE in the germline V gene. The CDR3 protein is CASSVVGGRQGNEQFF. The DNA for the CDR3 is TGTGCCAGCAGCGTAGTAGGCGGGAGGCAGGGTAATGAGCAGTTCTTC.

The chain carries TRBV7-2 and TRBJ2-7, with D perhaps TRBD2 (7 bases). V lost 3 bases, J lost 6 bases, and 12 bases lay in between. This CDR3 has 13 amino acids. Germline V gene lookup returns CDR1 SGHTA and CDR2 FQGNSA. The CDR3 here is CASSFIRGGEQYF. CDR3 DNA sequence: TGTGCCAGCAGCTTTATTAGGGGGGGCGAGCAGTACTTC.

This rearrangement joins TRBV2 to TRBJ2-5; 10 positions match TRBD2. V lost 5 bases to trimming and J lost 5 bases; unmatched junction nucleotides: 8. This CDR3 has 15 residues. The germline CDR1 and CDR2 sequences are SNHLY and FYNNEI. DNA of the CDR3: TGTGCCAGCAGTTTCATAGCGGGAGGAGGGGAGACCCAGTACTTC. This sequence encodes CASSFIAGGGETQYF.

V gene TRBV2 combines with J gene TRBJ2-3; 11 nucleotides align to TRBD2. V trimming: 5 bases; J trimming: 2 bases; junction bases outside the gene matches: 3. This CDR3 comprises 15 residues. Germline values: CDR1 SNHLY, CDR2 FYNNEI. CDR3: CASSIAGGPTDTQYF. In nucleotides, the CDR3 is TGTGCCAGCAGTATAGCGGGAGGGCCCACAGATACGCAGTATTTT.